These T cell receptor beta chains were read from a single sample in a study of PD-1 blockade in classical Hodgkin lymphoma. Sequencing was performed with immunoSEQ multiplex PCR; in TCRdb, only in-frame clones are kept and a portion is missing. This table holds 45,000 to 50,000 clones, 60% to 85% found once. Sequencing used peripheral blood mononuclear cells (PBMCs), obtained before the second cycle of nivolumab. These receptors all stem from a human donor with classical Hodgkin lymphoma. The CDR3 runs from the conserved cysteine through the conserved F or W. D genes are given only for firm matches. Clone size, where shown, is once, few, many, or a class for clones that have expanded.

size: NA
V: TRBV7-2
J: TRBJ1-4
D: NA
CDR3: CASSLGGAITTNEKLFF
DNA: TGTGCCAGCAGCTTAGGAGGAGCTATAACAACTAATGAAAAACTGTTTTTT

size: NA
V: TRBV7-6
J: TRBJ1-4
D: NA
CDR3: CASSLEGALTGSEKLFF
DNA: TGTGCCAGCAGCTTAGAAGGGGCTTTAACAGGGAGTGAAAAACTGTTTTTT

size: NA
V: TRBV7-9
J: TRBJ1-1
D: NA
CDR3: CASSLGAVRASTGAFF
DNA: TGTGCCAGCAGCTTAGGTGCGGTCCGGGCTAGTACGGGAGCTTTCTTT

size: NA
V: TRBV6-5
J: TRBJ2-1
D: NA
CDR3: CASGPGTTYNEQFF
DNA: TGTGCCAGCGGACCCGGGACGACCTACAATGAGCAGTTCTTC

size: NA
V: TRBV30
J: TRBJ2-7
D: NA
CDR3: CAWSRLSSASEVGSYEQYF
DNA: TGTGCCTGGAGCCGTCTCTCTAGCGCCTCCGAAGTAGGCTCCTACGAGCAGTACTTC

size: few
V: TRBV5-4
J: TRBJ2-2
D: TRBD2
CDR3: CASSPAKAGSRTGELFF
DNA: TGTGCCAGCAGCCCCGCGAAAGCGGGAAGTCGGACCGGGGAGCTGTTTTTT

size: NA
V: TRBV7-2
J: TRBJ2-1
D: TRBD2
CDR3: CASSLSLAGGPRHEQFF
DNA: TGTGCCAGCAGCTTAAGCCTAGCGGGGGGGCCGCGGCATGAGCAGTTCTTC

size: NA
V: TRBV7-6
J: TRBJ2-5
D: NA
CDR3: CASSFSEETQYF
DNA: TGTGCCAGCAGCTTCTCCGAAGAGACCCAGTACTTC

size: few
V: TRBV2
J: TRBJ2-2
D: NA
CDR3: CASSEQGFGELFF
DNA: TGTGCCAGCAGTGAACAGGGGTTCGGGGAGCTGTTTTTT

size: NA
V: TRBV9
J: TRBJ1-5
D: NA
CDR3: CASSAWDLSNQPQHF
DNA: TGTGCCAGCAGCGCTTGGGACCTCAGCAATCAGCCCCAGCATTTT

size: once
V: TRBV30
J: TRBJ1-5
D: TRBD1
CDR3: CAWEDRGCGQPQHF
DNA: TGTGCCTGGGAAGACAGGGGATGTGGGCAGCCCCAGCATTTT

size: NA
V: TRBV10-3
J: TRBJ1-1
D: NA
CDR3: CAISGQDRNTEAFF
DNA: TGTGCCATCAGTGGCCAAGACAGGAACACTGAAGCTTTCTTT

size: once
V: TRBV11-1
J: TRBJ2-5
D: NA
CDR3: CASSFGLLKETQYF
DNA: TGTGCCAGCAGCTTCGGGCTTCTCAAAGAGACCCAGTACTTC

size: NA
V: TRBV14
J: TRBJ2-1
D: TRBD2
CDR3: CASSQESLAGGLDEQFF
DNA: TGTGCCAGCAGCCAAGAATCCCTAGCGGGAGGGCTCGATGAGCAGTTCTTC

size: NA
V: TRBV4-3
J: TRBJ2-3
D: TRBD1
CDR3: CASSRGQGVTDTQYF
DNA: TGCGCCAGCAGCCGAGGACAGGGGGTCACAGATACGCAGTATTTT

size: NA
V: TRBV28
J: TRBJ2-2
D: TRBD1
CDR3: CASRDARQGAITGELFF
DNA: TGTGCCAGCAGAGACGCACGACAGGGGGCGATCACCGGGGAGCTGTTTTTT

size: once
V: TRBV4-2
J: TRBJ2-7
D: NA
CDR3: CASSQDRAGHEQYF
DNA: TGTGCCAGCAGCCAAGATAGGGCAGGGCACGAGCAGTACTTC

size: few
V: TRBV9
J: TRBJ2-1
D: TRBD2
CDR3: CASSVGLAGGLDEQFF
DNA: TGTGCCAGCAGCGTTGGACTAGCGGGGGGCCTGGATGAGCAGTTCTTC

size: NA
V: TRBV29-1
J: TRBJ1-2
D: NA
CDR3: CSAHSGFAHYGYTF
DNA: TGCAGCGCTCATTCAGGCTTCGCCCACTATGGCTACACCTTC

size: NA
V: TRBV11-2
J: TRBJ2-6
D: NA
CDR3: CASSLGGSSGGANVLTF
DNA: TGTGCCAGCAGCTTAGGGGGGTCTTCGGGCGGGGCCAACGTCCTGACTTTC

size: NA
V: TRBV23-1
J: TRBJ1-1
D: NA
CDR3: CASSSPPWPVLNTEAFF
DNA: TGCGCCAGCAGTTCACCCCCCTGGCCGGTTTTGAACACTGAAGCTTTCTTT

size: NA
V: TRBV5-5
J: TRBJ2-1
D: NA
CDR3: CASSLRGGGGNEQFF
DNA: TGTGCCAGCAGCTTACGCGGAGGAGGAGGCAATGAGCAGTTCTTC